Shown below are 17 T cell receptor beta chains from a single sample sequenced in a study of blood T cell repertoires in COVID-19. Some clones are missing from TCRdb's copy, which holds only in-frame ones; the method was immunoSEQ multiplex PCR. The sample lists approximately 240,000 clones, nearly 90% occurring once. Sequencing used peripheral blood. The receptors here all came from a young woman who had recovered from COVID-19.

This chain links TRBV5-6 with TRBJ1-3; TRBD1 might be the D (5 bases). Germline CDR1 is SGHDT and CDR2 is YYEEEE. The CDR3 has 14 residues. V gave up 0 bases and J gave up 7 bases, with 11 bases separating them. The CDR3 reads CASSLGDSGNTIYF. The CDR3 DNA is TGTGCCAGCAGCTTGGGCGACAGCGGGAACACCATATATTTT.

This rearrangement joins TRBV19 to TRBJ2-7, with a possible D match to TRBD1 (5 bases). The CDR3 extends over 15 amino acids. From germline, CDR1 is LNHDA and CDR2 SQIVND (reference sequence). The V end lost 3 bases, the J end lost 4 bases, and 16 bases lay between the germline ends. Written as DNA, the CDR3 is TGTGCCAGTAGTATTGGGGCAGGGAAGGGGTACGAGCAGTACTTC. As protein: CASSIGAGKGYEQYF.

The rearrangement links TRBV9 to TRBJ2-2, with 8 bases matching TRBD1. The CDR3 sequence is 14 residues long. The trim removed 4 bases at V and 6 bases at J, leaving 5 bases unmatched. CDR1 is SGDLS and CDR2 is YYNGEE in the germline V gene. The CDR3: CASSFLQGAGELFF. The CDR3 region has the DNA TGTGCCAGCAGCTTTTTACAGGGGGCCGGGGAGCTGTTTTTT.

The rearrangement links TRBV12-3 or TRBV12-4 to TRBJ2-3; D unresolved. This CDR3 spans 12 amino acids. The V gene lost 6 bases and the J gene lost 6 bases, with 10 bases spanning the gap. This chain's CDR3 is CASSLTWDTQYF. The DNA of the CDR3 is TGTGCCAGCAGCCTCACTTGGGATACGCAGTATTTT.

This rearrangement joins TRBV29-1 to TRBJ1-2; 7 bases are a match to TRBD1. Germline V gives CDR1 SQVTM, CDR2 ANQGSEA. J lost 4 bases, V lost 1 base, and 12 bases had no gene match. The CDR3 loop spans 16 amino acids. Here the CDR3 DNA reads TGCAGCGTTGAAGGTCGGACAGGCTCCGAGATCTATGGCTACACCTTC. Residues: CSVEGRTGSEIYGYTF.

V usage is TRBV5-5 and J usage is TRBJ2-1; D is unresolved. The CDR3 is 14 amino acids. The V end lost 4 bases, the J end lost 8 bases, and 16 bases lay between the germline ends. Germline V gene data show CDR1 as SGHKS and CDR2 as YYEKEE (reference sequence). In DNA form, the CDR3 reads TGTGCCAGCAGCCCGGAGAGGCGATGGTATGAGCAGTTCTTC. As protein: CASSPERRWYEQFF.

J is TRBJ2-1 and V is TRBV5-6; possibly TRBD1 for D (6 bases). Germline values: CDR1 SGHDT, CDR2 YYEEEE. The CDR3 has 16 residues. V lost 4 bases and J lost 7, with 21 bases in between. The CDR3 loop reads CASSITTRGHTNEQFF. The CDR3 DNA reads TGTGCCAGCAGCATCACCACAAGGGGACACACGAATGAGCAGTTCTTC.

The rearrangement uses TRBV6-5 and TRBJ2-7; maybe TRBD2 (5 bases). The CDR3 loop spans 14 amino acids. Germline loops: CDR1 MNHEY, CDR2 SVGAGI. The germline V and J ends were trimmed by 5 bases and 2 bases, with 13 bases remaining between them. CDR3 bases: TGTGCCAGCAGTCCTTTGAGGGTACCCTACGAGCAGTACTTC. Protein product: CASSPLRVPYEQYF.

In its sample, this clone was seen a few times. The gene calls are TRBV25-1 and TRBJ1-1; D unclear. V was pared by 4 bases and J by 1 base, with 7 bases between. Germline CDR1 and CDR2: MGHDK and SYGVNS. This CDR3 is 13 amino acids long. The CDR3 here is CASSVNKNTEAFF. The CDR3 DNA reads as TGTGCCAGCAGTGTCAACAAGAACACTGAAGCTTTCTTT. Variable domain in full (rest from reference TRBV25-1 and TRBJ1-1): EADIYQTPRYLVIGTGKKITLECSQTMGHDKMYWYQQDPGMELHLIHYSYGVNSTEKGDLSSESTVSRIRTEHFPLTLESARPSHTSQYLCASSVNKNTEAFFGQGTRLTVV.

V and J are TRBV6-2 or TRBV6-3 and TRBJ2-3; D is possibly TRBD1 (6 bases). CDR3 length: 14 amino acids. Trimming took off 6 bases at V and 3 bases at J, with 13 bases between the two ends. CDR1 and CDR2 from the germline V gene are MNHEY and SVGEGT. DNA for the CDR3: TGTGCCAGCAGCTCCCTGGGGGCAACAGATACGCAGTATTTT. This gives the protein CASSSLGATDTQYF.

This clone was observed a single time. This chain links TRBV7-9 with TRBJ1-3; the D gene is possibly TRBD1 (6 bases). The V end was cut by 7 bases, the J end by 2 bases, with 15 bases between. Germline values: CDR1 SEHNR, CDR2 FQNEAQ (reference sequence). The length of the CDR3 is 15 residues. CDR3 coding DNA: TGTGCCAGCACCTCGCAGGGGTATCCTGGAAACACCATATATTTT. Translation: CASTSQGYPGNTIYF.

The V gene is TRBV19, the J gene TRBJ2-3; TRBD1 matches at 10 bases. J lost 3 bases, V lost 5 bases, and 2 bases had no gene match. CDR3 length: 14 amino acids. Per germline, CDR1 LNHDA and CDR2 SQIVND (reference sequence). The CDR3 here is CASSGTGETDTQYF. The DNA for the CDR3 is TGTGCCAGTAGTGGGACAGGGGAGACAGATACGCAGTATTTT.

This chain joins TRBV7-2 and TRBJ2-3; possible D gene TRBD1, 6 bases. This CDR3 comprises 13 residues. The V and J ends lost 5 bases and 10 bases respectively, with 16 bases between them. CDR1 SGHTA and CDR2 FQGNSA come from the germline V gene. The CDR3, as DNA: TGTGCCAGCAGCCTATGGACAGAGGTGGCGCAGTATTTT. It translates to CASSLWTEVAQYF.

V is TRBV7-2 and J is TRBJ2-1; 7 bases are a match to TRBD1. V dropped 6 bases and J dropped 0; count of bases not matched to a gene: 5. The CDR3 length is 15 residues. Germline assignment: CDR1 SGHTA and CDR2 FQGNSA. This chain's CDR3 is CASSQTGSSYNEQFF. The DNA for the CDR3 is TGTGCCAGCAGTCAGACAGGGAGCTCCTACAATGAGCAGTTCTTC.

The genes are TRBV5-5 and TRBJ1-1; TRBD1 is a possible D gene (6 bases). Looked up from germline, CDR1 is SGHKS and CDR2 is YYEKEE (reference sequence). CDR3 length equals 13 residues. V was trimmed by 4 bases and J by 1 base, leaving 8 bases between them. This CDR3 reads CASSGGQNTEAFF. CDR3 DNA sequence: TGTGCCAGCAGCGGGGGACAGAACACTGAAGCTTTCTTT.

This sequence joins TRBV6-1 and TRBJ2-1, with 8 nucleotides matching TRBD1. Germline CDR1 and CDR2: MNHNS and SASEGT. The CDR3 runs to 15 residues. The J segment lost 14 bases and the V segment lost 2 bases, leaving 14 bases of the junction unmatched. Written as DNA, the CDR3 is TGTGCCAGCAGTGAACCAGGGGGCGAAATTTATAGAAAGTTCTTC. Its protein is CASSEPGGEIYRKFF.

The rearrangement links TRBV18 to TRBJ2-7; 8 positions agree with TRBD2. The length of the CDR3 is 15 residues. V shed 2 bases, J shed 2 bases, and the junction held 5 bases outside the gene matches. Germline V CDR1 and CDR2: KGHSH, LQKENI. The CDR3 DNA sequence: TGTGCCAGCTCACCAGGGACGGGAGGGGCCTACGAGCAGTACTTC. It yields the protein CASSPGTGGAYEQYF.